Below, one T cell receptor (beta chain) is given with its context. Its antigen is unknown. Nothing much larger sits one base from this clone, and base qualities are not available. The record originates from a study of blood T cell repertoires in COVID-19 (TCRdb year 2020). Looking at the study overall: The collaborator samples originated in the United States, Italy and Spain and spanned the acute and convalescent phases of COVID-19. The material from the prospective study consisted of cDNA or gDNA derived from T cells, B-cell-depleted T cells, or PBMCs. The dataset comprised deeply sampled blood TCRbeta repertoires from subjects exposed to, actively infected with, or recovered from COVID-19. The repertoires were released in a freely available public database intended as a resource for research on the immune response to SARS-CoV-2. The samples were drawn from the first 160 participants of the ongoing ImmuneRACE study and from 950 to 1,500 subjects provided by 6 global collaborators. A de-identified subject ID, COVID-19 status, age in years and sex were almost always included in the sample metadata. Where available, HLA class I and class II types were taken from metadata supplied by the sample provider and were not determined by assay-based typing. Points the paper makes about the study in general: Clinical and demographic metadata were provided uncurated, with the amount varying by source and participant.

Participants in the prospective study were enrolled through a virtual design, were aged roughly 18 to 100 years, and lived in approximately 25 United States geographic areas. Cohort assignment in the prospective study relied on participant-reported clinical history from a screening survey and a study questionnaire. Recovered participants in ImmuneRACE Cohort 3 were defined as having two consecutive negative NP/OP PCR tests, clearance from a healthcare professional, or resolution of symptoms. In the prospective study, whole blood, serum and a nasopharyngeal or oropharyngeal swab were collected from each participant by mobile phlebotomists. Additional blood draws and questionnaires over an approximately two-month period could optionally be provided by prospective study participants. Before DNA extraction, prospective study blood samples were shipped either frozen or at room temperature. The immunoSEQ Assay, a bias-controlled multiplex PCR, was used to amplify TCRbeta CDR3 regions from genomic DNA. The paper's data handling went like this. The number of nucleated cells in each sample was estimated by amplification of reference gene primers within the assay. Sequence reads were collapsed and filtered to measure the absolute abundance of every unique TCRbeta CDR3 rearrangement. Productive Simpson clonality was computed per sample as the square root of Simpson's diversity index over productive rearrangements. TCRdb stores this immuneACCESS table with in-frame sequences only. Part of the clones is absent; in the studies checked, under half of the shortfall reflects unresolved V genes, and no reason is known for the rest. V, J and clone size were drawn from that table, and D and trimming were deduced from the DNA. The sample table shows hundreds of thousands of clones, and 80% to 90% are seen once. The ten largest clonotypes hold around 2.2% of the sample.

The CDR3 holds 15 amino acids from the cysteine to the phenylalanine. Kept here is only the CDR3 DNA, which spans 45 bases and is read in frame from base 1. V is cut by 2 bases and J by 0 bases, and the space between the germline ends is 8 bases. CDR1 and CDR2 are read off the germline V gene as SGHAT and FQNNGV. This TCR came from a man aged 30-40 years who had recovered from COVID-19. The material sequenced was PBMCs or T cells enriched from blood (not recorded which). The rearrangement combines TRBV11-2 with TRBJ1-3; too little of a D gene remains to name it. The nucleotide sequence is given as TGTGCCAGCAGCTTACTAGTCAGCTCTGGAAACACCATATATTTT. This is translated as CASSLLVSSGNTIYF.